This T cell receptor beta chain originates from a study of cytomegalovirus exposure and HLA in healthy donors. Regarding donors, all were healthy bone marrow donors. This CDR3 is 16 amino acids long. Trimming removed 0 bases at V and 7 bases at J, with 14 bases between. In germline, CDR1 is SGHRS, CDR2 YFSETQ. PCR involved 60 Vbeta and 13 Jbeta primers. Method: immunoSEQ multiplex PCR; TCRdb's copy keeps in-frame clones and lacks some. The sample shows fewer than 150,000 clones, 75% to 90% of them seen only once. Points on this clone: Its antigen is not identified.

General study results and limits: The dataset shows that most TCR sequences were rare, while some public TCRs occurred in many donors.

The clonotype originates from a woman aged 25 to 39 in good health and CMV-seropositive. The chain is built from TRBV5-1 and TRBJ1-6; D gene unclear. Sequenced sample: PBMCs. The CDR3 sequence is CASSLAGPTLNSPLHF. CDR3 in DNA: TGCGCCAGCAGCTTGGCCGGTCCAACGTTAAATTCACCCCTCCACTTT.